Sequencing of this T cell receptor beta chain was carried out in a study of shared clonotypes between healthy human individuals (TCRdb year 2020). Regarding the study in general: A couple of women and three men aged 18 to 49 years were included in the cohort. For each donor, CD4 naive and CD4 memory were each given three plates, CD8 naive was given two plates, and CD8 memory was given one plate. Blood TCR repertoires of four to six healthy adults were deeply sequenced to estimate repertoire size and the extent of clonotype sharing between individuals. Leukapheresis yielded between about 0.85 and 10 billion PBMCs per donor. To increase sequencing depth and limit assay-specific biases, different laboratories used diverse techniques to prepare libraries and sequence TCR repertoires.

As regards this clone: The antigen it binds to is not known. No base-level quality is on record; no much larger clone is a single base apart.

TCR CDR3 regions were amplified from genomic DNA by multiplex PCR using the deep immunoSEQ assay. Extracted genomic DNA from each cell subset was spread evenly across all wells of several immunoSEQ 96-well plates, with each plate serving as a replicate. For sorted subsets, each replicate PCR was loaded with approximately 0.2 ug genomic DNA, equivalent to 30,000 or so T cell genomes. The purified libraries were quantified using a Qubit 3.0 fluorometer, sized with a Bioanalyzer 2100, and then quantified again using the KAPA Library Quantification kit. A separate single-read 150-cycle Illumina NextSeq 550 flow cell was used to sequence each immunoSEQ 96-well plate. In the authors' own workflow: Because the immunoSEQ output included only junctional sequences and no quality scores, the filtering could not be the same as the filtering used for full-length reads. To assign V/J genes and CDR3, sequences were annotated using PyIR, a Python wrapper for IgBLAST v1.9, with IMGT germline references. Any read was removed if the V/J assignment was weak (E-value above 1e-6), the CDR3 was missing, or the read contained stop codons, out-of-frame junctions, or ambiguous translated residues. V3J clonotypes were defined by identical inferred V gene, J gene, and CDR3 amino acid sequence. Percentage overlap between repertoires was calculated by dividing the number of shared unique clonotypes by the size of the smaller repertoire. Three approaches were used to assess repertoire richness: RTK rarefaction, the Chao1 estimator, and Recon v2.1 estimates of unobserved clonotypes. Generation probabilities were computed with OLGA for all TCRbeta clonotypes obtained by the gDNA method from several donors. This is the immuneACCESS table as TCRdb keeps it, with only in-frame sequences that have V and J called. A part of the clones is gone; compared with another copy, unresolved V genes explain less than half, and the rest is unexplained. V and J calls and clone size are given by that table; D and trimming were obtained from the DNA. Across this sample there are around 340,000 clones, with about 70% seen only once. The top ten clones comprise about 10% of the sample.

Healthy HIV-negative adults with no recently reported acute infections or vaccinations were included as donors. Every donor was a Caucasian adult living in Nashville, Tennessee, USA. Magnetic negative selection was used to enrich CD4+ T cells, after which naive cells were positively selected on CD45RA and the negative fraction became the memory subset. After blood collection by leukapheresis, PBMCs were isolated using Ficoll-Histopaque density gradient centrifugation and then cryopreserved in the vapor phase of liquid nitrogen. Analytical flow cytometry was used to check the purity and quantity of every magnetically sorted T cell population. Genomic DNA was isolated from each sorted fraction and quantified by UV absorbance on a Nanodrop 2000c. The paper as a whole reports these results and caveats: Pairwise subsampling indicated that sequencing depth was expected to affect the degree of clonotype sharing among donors. Sampling was restricted to blood, and TCR repertoires in tissues likely differ from the TCR repertoires found in blood. Compared with non-shared clonotypes, the clonotypes found in all four sorted-subset donors had higher generation probabilities. Sharing across four donors was observed for 4.5% to 6.5% of naive CD4, over 3% of naive CD8, 2% to 2.5% of memory CD4, and approximately 0.41% of memory CD8 clonotypes. Even with the large sequencing depth, rarefaction of the sorted-subset datasets indicated that sequencing was incomplete. Naive subsets generally had larger estimated clonotype richness than memory subsets. The small number of donors limited the genetic and exposure-history diversity represented.

What was sequenced was memory CD4+ T cells sorted from blood. The sample's cell subset or site label, decoded: CD45RA-negative fraction. This TCR was sampled from a man aged 30 to 39 in good health.

The base sequence is TGTGCCAGCAGTTTCTCCAGGACAGGGAGAACTGGGGCCAACGTCCTGACTTTC. Its translation is CASSFSRTGRTGANVLTF. Recombination joined TRBV27 with TRBJ2-6; 8 middle bases align to TRBD1. Spanning cysteine to phenylalanine, the CDR3 consists of 18 amino acids. Just the 54-base CDR3 DNA is kept, in frame starting at base 1. CDR1 and CDR2, per the germline V gene (reference sequence), are MNHEY and SMNVEV. V is cut back by 3 bases and J by 2 bases, with 9 bases in the junction unmatched.